This TCR beta chain was identified in a study of shared clonotypes between healthy human individuals. Only in-frame clones appear in the TCRdb table, and some are missing; sequencing was by immunoSEQ multiplex PCR. Here the sample spans around 2.5 million clones, under 95% being singletons. The CDR3 loop spans 14 amino acids. With 4 bases clipped from V and 4 bases from J, the junction kept 4 bases outside the gene matches. Per germline, CDR1 SGHRS and CDR2 YFSETQ. Note on this clone: Different DNA sequences within this sample yield the same CDR3.

V gene TRBV5-1 combines with J gene TRBJ2-3, with 9 bases lining up with TRBD1. Input material: naive CD4+ T cells from PBMCs. Documented subset: CD45RA+ positively selected. This TCR derives from a man younger than 30 in good health. Some clones in this sample may be carry-over from other donors' samples. The CDR3 spells CASSEGQGADTQYF. The CDR3 DNA reads as TGCGCCAGCAGCGAGGGACAGGGCGCAGATACGCAGTATTTT.